This T cell receptor (beta chain) was sequenced during a study of shared clonotypes between healthy human individuals. Study-wide background: The study enrolled two women and a few men aged 18 to 49. Regarding the study as a whole: Shared clonotypes: 4.5% to 5% naive CD4, around 4% naive CD8, around 2.2% memory CD4, about 0.4% memory CD8.

In the sorted-subset replicate PCRs, 150 to 250 ng DNA, 25,000 to 30,000 T cell genomes, was used. Sequenced by immunoSEQ multiplex PCR; TCRdb stores in-frame clones only, minus some. Of 2 million to 3 million clones detected, roughly 93% appear once; the ten largest clones hold 0.36%. The germline V gene encodes CDR1 GTSNPN and CDR2 SVGIG (reference sequence). V lost 4 bases, J lost 5 bases, and 12 bases lay in between. The length of the CDR3 is 13 residues. As regards this clone: The antigen is undetermined.

In the CD4+ fraction, cells were divided into CD45RA+ naive and CD45RA-negative memory subsets. The material sequenced was naive CD4+ T cells from PBMCs. Indicated subset: CD45RA+ positively selected. The chain carries TRBV30 and TRBJ2-4; a weak D match, TRBD1 (6 bases). The sequence was obtained from a man aged 18 to 35 in good health. Some clones in this sample may be carry-over from other donors' samples. DNA of the CDR3: TGTGCCTGGAACCGGGACATTCAAAACATTCAGTACTTC. This encodes CAWNRDIQNIQYF.